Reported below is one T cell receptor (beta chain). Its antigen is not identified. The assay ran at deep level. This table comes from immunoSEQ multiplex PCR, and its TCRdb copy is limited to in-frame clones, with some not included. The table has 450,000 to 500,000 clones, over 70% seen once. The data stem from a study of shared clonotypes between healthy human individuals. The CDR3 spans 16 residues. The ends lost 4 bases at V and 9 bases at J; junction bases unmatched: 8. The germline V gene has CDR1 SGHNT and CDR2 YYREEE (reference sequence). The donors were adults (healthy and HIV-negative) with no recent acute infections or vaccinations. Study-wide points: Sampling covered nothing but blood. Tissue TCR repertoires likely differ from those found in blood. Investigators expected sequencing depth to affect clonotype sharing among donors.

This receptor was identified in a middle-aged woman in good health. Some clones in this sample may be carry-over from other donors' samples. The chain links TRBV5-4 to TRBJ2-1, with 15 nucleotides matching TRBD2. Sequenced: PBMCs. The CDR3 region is CASSDWTSGRAGEQFF. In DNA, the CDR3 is TGTGCCAGCAGCGATTGGACTAGCGGGAGGGCCGGTGAGCAGTTCTTC.